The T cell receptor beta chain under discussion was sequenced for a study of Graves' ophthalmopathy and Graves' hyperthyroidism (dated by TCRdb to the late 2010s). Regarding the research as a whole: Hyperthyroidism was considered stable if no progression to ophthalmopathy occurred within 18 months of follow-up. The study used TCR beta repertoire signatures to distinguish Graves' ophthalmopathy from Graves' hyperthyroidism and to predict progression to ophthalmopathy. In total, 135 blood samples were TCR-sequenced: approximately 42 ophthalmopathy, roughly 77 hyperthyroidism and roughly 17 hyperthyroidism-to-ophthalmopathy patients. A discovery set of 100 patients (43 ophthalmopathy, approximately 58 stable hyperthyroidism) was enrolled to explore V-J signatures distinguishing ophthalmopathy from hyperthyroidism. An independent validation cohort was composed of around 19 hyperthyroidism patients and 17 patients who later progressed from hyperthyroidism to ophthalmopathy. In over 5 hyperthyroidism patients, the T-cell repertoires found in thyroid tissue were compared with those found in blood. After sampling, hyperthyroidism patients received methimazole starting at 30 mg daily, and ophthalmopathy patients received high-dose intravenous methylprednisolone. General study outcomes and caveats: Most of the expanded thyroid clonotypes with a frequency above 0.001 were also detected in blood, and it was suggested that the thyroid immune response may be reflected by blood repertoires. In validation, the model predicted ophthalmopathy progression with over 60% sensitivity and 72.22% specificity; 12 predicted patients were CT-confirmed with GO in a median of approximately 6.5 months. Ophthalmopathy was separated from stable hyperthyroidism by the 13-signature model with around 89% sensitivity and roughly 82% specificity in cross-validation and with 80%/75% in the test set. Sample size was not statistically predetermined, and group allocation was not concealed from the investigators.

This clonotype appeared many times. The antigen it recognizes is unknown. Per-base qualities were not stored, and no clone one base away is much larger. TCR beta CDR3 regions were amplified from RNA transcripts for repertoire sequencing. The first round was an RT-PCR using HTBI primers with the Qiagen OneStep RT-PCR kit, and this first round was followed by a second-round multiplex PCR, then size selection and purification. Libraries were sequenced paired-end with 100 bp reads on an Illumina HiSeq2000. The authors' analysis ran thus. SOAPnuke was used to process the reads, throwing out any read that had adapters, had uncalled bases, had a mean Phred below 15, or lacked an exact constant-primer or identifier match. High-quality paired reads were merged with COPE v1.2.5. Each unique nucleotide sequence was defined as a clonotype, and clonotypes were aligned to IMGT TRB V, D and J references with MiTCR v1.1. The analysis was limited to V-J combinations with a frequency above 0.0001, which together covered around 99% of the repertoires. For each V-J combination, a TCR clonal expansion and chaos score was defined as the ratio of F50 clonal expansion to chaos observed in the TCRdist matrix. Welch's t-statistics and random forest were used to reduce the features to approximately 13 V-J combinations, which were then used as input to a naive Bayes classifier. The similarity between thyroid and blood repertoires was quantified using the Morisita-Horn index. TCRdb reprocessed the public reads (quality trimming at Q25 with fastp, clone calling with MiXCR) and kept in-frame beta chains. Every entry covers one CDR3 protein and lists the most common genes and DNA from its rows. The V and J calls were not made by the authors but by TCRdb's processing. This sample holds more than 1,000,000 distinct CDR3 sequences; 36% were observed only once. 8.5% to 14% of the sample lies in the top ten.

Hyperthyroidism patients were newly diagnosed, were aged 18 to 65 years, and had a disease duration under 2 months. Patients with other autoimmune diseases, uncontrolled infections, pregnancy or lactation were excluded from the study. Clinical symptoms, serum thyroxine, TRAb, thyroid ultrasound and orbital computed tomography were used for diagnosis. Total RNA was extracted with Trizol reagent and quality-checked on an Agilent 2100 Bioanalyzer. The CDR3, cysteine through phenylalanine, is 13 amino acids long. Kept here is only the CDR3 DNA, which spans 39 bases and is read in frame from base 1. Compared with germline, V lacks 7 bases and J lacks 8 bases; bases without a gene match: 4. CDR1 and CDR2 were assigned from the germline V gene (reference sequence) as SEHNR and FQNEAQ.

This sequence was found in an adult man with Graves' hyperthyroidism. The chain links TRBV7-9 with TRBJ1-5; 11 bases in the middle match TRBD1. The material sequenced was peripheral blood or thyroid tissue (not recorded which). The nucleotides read TGTGCCAGCACCCGGACAGGGGGCGAGCCCCAGCATTTT. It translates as CASTRTGGEPQHF. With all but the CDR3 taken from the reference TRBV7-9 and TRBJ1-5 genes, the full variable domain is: DTGVSQNPRHKITKRGQNVTFRCDPISEHNRLYWYRQTLGQGPEFLTYFQNEAQLEKSRLLSDRFSAERPKGSFSTLEIQRTEQGDSAMYLCASTRTGGEPQHFGDGTRLSIL.